What follows are 21 T cell receptor beta chains derived from one specimen sequenced in a study of vaccination effects on CD4 cells after COVID-19. Their target antigens are unknown. Prior to sequencing, the ViraFEST assay stimulated PBMC with viral peptide pools, which expanded the antigen-specific CD4+ T cells. Once cultured for roughly nine days, the cells underwent separation to obtain CD4+ T cells. No vaccinee had earlier SARS-CoV-2 infection, and nucleocapsid antibodies were negative. Assay: immunoSEQ multiplex PCR; the TCRdb copy retains only in-frame clones and omits some. The sample shows 67,000 or so clones, roughly 78% of them seen only once. The sequenced sample was CD4+ T cells from PBMCs cultured with HCoV-OC43 spike peptides, obtained before COVID-19 vaccination. Subset here: HCoV-OC43 spike overlapping peptide pool stimulation. The receptors come from a human donor who received a COVID-19 vaccine.

The chain joins TRBV28 to TRBJ1-4; D is unclear. CDR1 and CDR2 from the germline V gene are MDHEN and SYDVKM. CDR3 length: 13 amino acids. The V end lost 1 base, the J end lost 14 bases, and 14 bases lay between the germline ends. The CDR3 DNA follows: TGTGCCAGCAGTTTATTTCTCCGAACCCGGCTGTTTTTT. It is translated as CASSLFLRTRLFF.

The chain employs TRBV29-1 and TRBJ1-1, with D uncertain. CDR1 is SQVTM and CDR2 is ANQGSEA in the germline V gene. The ends were cut back, 7 bases at V and 2 bases at J, with 11 bases in the middle. There are 12 residues in the CDR3. CDR3 amino acids: CSGGQVNTEAFF. CDR3 bases: TGCAGCGGCGGGCAGGTTAACACTGAAGCTTTCTTT.

The rearrangement joins TRBV6-1 to TRBJ1-1, with D uncertain. Germline loops: CDR1 MNHNS, CDR2 SASEGT. The germline V and J ends were trimmed by 0 bases and 1 base, with 6 bases remaining between them. This CDR3 spans 14 amino acids. The CDR3 region has the DNA TGTGCCAGCAGTGAAGCGGGCCCGAACACTGAAGCTTTCTTT. Amino acid sequence: CASSEAGPNTEAFF.

In its sample, this clone was seen a few times. The chain recombines TRBV18 with TRBJ2-2; 8 bases match TRBD2. Unmatched junction bases numbered 3, after V lost 2 bases and J lost 4 bases. From germline, CDR1 is KGHSH and CDR2 LQKENI. The CDR3 is 15 residues long. The DNA for the CDR3 is TGTGCCAGCTCACCAGCGGGGGGATTCACCGGGGAGCTGTTTTTT. This codes for CASSPAGGFTGELFF.

The chain has TRBV12-3 or TRBV12-4 and TRBJ1-1; D call uncertain. V was pared by 5 bases and J by 3 bases, with 10 bases between. The CDR3 totals 13 residues. CDR3 DNA sequence: TGTGCCAGCAGTCGAGGGCTGGACACTGAAGCTTTCTTT. This translates into CASSRGLDTEAFF.

The chain recombines TRBV5-5 with TRBJ1-1; a weak D match, TRBD1 (6 bases). The CDR3 runs to 14 residues. Trimming removed 0 bases at V and 5 bases at J, with 11 bases between. Germline lookup yields CDR1 SGHKS and CDR2 YYEKEE (reference sequence). CDR3 bases: TGTGCCAGCAGCTTGGAGGGGGTACGAACTGAAGCTTTCTTT. It translates to CASSLEGVRTEAFF.

This clone has a handful of counts. The chain links TRBV10-2 to TRBJ1-2, with TRBD1 matching 7 bases. With V trimmed by 3 bases and J by 4 bases, 14 bases remained unmatched. This CDR3 is 17 amino acids long. CDR1 is WSHSY, CDR2 SAAADI, per germline. For the CDR3, the DNA is TGCGCCAGCAGTGACGTACAGGGGTTGTCCCTGCTCTATGGCTACACCTTC. Translation gives CASSDVQGLSLLYGYTF.

In its sample, this clone was seen a few times. The chain employs TRBV7-9 and TRBJ1-5; D unresolved. From germline, CDR1 is SEHNR and CDR2 FQNEAQ (reference sequence). V lost 5 bases and J 7 bases, leaving 9 bases between the germline ends. CDR3 length: 12 amino acids. This chain's CDR3 is CASSPVGQPQHF. The CDR3, as DNA: TGTGCCAGCAGCCCCGTAGGACAGCCCCAGCATTTT. Using reference TRBV7-9 and TRBJ1-5 for the parts outside the CDR3, the full variable domain is DTGVSQNPRHKITKRGQNVTFRCDPISEHNRLYWYRQTLGQGPEFLTYFQNEAQLEKSRLLSDRFSAERPKGSFSTLEIQRTEQGDSAMYLCASSPVGQPQHFGDGTRLSIL.

V and J are TRBV18 and TRBJ1-3; D uncertain. Trimming shortened V by 1 base and J by 4 bases, and 8 bases separated the two germline ends. Germline CDR1 reads KGHSH; CDR2 reads LQKENI. This CDR3 is built from 14 residues. This CDR3 reads CASSPQGDGNTIYF. In nucleotides, the CDR3 is TGTGCCAGCTCACCACAGGGTGACGGAAACACCATATATTTT.

This clone has just a few counts. V gene TRBV5-1 combines with J gene TRBJ1-6, with TRBD1 matching over 7 bases. Germline CDR1 reads SGHRS; CDR2 reads YFSETQ. Unmatched junction bases numbered 14, after V lost 5 bases and J lost 6 bases. The CDR3 contains 17 residues. CDR3 nucleotide sequence: TGCGCCAGCAGACACCAGTACAGGGGAGGGAGTAATTCACCCCTCCACTTT. Protein sequence: CASRHQYRGGSNSPLHF.

The chain links TRBV6-6 to TRBJ2-5; no clear D gene. Germline CDR1 MNHNY, CDR2 SVGAGI (reference sequence). The CDR3 is 14 residues long. Trimming removed 7 bases at V and 2 bases at J, with 14 bases between. The CDR3 DNA is TGTGCCAGCACCGACCCAGGACGGCAAGAGACCCAGTACTTC. Amino acid sequence: CASTDPGRQETQYF.

The DNA for the CDR3 is TGTGCCACCAGTGATTTAAACAGGGGAAACACCGGGGAGCTGTTTTTT. This codes for CATSDLNRGNTGELFF. The chain combines TRBV24-1 with TRBJ2-2; 7 bases align to TRBD1. Germline-derived CDR1 and CDR2 are KGHDR and SFDVKD. The CDR3 is made up of 16 amino acids. V trimming: 1 base; J trimming: 2 bases; junction bases outside the gene matches: 3.

The rearrangement uses TRBV27 and TRBJ2-3, with D hard to call. Trimming removed 2 bases at V and 2 bases at J, with 8 bases between. Germline CDR1 and CDR2: MNHEY and SMNVEV (reference sequence). This CDR3 has 14 amino acids. CDR3 residues: CASSLQAPTDTQYF. The CDR3 nucleotides read TGTGCCAGCAGTTTACAGGCGCCCACAGATACGCAGTATTTT.

The chain carries TRBV7-3 and TRBJ2-2; 7 bases align to TRBD1. The V segment lost 5 bases and the J segment 4 bases; nucleotides outside the gene matches: 7. The CDR3 has 15 amino acids. The V gene's germline CDR1 is SGHTA and CDR2 FQGTGA. This CDR3 is CASSLTGTGTGELFF. The CDR3 coding sequence is TGTGCCAGCAGCCTGACAGGGACGGGCACCGGGGAGCTGTTTTTT.

The rearrangement links TRBV2 to TRBJ1-2; possible D gene TRBD1, 6 bases. The V end lost 6 bases, the J end lost 2 bases, and 13 bases lay between the germline ends. This CDR3 is 14 amino acids long. Germline CDR1 reads SNHLY; CDR2 reads FYNNEI. The chain's CDR3 is CASSPGQANYGYTF. CDR3 sequence (DNA): TGTGCCAGCAGCCCGGGACAAGCAAACTATGGCTACACCTTC.

The chain joins TRBV6-4 to TRBJ2-3, with 7 bases that match TRBD2. The CDR3 has 15 amino acids. V lost 4 bases to trimming and J lost 11 bases; unmatched junction nucleotides: 15. Germline CDR1 MRHNA, CDR2 SNTAGT. The CDR3 DNA sequence: TGTGCCAGCAGTGTAAGTTCTCTTTCAGCGGGGAGGCAGTATTTT. Translating it yields CASSVSSLSAGRQYF.

Here the CDR3 DNA reads TGTGCCAGCAGCTTGGATCGGGGTACTGAAGCTTTCTTT. Its protein is CASSLDRGTEAFF. The chain couples TRBV5-6 to TRBJ1-1; no definite D call. Trimming shortened V by 0 bases and J by 5 bases, and 8 bases separated the two germline ends. The germline V gene encodes CDR1 SGHDT and CDR2 YYEEEE. This CDR3 is built from 13 residues.

This chain connects TRBV2 to TRBJ2-2; 7 bases line up with TRBD2. Per germline, CDR1 SNHLY and CDR2 FYNNEI. V lost 7 bases to trimming and J lost 5 bases; unmatched junction nucleotides: 7. The CDR3 runs 14 residues. The CDR3 DNA reads TGTGCCAGCAAACGGCTAGCGGCTACCGGGGAGCTGTTTTTT. Translated: CASKRLAATGELFF.

This chain links TRBV6-5 with TRBJ2-3, with 9 bases lining up with TRBD1. V was pared by 5 bases and J by 4 bases, with 4 bases of the junction left unmatched. This CDR3 has 14 residues. CDR1 and CDR2 from the germline V gene are MNHEY and SVGAGI. The CDR3 DNA reads as TGTGCCAGCAGTCGGGACAGGGCTGCAGATACGCAGTATTTT. Protein product: CASSRDRAADTQYF.

The chain links TRBV12-3 or TRBV12-4 to TRBJ1-4; D is unresolved. The CDR3 is made up of 13 amino acids. V lost 7 bases to trimming and J lost 8 bases, with 14 bases between them. The CDR3 bases are TGTGCCAGCAAAAGGGATGTTGGGGAAAAACTGTTTTTT. Amino acids: CASKRDVGEKLFF.

This chain connects TRBV6-5 to TRBJ1-2, with 7 bases fitting TRBD1. The V segment lost 7 bases and the J segment 4 bases; nucleotides outside the gene matches: 12. Per germline, CDR1 MNHEY and CDR2 SVGAGI. The CDR3 contains 15 residues. The DNA for the CDR3 is TGTGCCAGCAATGGTCCCCCACAGGGGACCTATGGCTACACCTTC. This gives the protein CASNGPPQGTYGYTF.